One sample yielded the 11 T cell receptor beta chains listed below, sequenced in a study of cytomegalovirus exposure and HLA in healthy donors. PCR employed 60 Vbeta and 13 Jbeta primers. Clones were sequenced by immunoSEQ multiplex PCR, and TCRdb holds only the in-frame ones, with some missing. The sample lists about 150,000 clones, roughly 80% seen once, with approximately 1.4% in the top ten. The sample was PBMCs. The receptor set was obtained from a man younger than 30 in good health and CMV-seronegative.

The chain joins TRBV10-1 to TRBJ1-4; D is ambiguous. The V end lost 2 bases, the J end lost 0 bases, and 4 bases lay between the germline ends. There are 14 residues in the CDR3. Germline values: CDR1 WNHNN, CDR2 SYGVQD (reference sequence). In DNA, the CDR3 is TGCGCCAGCAGTGAGACGGCAACTAATGAAAAACTGTTTTTT. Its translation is CASSETATNEKLFF.

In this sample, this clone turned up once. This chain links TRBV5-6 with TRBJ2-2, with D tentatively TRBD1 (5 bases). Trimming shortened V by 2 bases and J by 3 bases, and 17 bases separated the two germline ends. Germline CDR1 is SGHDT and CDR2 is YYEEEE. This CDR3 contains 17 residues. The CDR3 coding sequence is TGTGCCAGCAGCTTCTCGTTCCTCACCAGGGACACCGGGGAGCTGTTTTTT. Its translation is CASSFSFLTRDTGELFF.

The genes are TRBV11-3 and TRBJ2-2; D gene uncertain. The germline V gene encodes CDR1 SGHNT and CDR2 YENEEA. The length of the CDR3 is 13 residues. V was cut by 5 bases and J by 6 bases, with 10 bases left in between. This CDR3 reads CASSASGPGELFF. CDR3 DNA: TGTGCCAGCAGCGCTAGTGGCCCCGGGGAGCTGTTTTTT.

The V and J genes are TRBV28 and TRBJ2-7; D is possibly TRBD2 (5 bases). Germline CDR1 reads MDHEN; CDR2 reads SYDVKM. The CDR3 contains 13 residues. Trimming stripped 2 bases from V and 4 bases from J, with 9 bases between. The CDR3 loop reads CASSLVGGYEQYF. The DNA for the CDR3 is TGTGCCAGCAGTTTAGTAGGCGGGTACGAGCAGTACTTC.

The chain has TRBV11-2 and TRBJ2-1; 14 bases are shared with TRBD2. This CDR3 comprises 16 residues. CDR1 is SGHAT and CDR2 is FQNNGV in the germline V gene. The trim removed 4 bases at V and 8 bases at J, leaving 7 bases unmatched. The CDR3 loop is CASSSMGTSGSDEQFF. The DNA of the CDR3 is TGTGCCAGCAGCTCCATGGGGACTAGCGGGAGTGATGAGCAGTTCTTC. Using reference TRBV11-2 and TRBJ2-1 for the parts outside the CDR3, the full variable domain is EAGVAQSPRYKIIEKRQSVAFWCNPISGHATLYWYQQILGQGPKLLIQFQNNGVVDDSQLPKDRFSAERLKGVDSTLKIQPAKLEDSAVYLCASSSMGTSGSDEQFFGPGTRLTVL.

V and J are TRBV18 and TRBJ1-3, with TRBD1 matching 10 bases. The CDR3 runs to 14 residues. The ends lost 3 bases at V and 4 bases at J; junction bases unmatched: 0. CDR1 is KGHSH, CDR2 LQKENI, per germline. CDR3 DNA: TGTGCCAGCTCACCGACAGGGGGCGGAAACACCATATATTTT. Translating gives CASSPTGGGNTIYF.

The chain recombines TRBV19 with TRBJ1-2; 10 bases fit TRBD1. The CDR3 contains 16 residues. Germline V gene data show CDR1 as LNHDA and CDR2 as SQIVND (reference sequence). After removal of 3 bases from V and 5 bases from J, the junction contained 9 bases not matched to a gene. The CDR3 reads CASSMGDRGLFYGYTF. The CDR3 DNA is TGTGCCAGTAGTATGGGGGACAGGGGTCTCTTTTATGGCTACACCTTC.

Here the CDR3 reads CATSRGGLRTKSYEQYF. Written as DNA, the CDR3 is TGTGCCACCAGCAGAGGGGGGCTTCGGACCAAATCCTACGAGCAGTACTTC. The chain recombines TRBV15 with TRBJ2-5; tentatively, D is TRBD1 (6 bases). With the DNA end fitting TRBJ2-7 better, the J assignment may be wrong. The CDR3 length is 17 residues. The germline gives CDR1 LNHNV, CDR2 YYDKDF (reference sequence).

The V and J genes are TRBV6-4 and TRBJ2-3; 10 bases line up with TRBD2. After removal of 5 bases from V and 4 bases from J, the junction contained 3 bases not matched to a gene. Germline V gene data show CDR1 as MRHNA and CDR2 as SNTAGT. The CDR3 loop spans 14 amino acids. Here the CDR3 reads CASSSGRASDTQYF. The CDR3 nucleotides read TGTGCCAGCAGTAGCGGGAGGGCCTCAGATACGCAGTATTTT.

This chain's CDR3 is CASYSPGLATF. The CDR3 DNA reads as TGCGCCAGCTACTCCCCCGGACTGGCCACCTTC. This chain joins TRBV10-1 and TRBJ1-2; no firm D call. V lost 8 bases, J lost 13 bases, and 17 bases lay in between. CDR3 size: 11 residues. The germline V gene has CDR1 WNHNN and CDR2 SYGVQD (reference sequence).

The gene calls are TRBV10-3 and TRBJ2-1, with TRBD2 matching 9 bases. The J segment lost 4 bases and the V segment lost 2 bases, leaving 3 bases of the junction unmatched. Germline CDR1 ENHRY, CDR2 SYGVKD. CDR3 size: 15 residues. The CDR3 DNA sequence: TGTGCCATCAGTGAGGGTAGCGGGAGTTACAATGAGCAGTTCTTC. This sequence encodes CAISEGSGSYNEQFF.